The source of this T cell receptor beta chain is a study of blood T cell repertoires in COVID-19. Whole-study context: Whether acute or convalescent, the COVID-19 samples came from the United States, Italy and Spain.

Authors' data handling: For nucleated cells, counts were estimated from reference gene primer amplification. Assay used: immunoSEQ multiplex PCR; TCRdb lists only in-frame clones, some missing. That table supplies the V and J calls and clone size; D and trimming were determined from the DNA. The data show approximately 140,000 clones, 84% seen once. This CDR3 spans 14 amino acids. The germline V gene encodes CDR1 MGHRA and CDR2 YSYEKL. The V and J ends lost 1 base and 2 bases respectively, with 9 bases between them. Enrolment of Seattle patients took place during active infection, and they were followed longitudinally.

The sequence was obtained from a young man with COVID-19, enrolled during active disease. The sample taken for sequencing was peripheral blood. The V gene is TRBV4-1, the J gene TRBJ2-7, with TRBD2 as a possible D gene (6 bases). The DNA for the CDR3 is TGCGCCAGCAGCCAAGTCGGAGGGGCCTACGAGCAGTACTTC. Amino acids: CASSQVGGAYEQYF.